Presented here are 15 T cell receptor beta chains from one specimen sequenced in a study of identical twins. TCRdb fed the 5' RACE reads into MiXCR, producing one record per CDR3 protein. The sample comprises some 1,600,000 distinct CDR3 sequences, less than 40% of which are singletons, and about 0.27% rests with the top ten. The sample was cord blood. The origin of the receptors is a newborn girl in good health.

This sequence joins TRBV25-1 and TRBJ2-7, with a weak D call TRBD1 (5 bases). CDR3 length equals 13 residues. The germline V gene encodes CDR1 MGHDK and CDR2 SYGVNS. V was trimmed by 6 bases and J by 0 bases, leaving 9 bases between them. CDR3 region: CASRSQGSYEQYF. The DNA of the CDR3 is TGTGCCAGCAGGTCGCAGGGCTCCTACGAGCAGTACTTC.

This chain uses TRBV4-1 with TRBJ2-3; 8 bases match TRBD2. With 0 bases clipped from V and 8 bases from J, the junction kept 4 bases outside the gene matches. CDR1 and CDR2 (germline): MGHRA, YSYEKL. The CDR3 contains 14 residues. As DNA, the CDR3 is TGCGCCAGCAGCCAAGAACGGGCGGGAGGTACGCAGTATTTT. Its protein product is CASSQERAGGTQYF.

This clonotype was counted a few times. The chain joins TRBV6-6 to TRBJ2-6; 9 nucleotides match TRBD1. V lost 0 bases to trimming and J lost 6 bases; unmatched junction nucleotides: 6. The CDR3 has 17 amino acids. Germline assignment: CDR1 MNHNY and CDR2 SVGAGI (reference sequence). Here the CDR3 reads CASSYSMDRGKANVLTF. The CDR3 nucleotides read TGTGCCAGCAGTTACTCGATGGACAGGGGAAAGGCCAACGTCCTGACTTTC.

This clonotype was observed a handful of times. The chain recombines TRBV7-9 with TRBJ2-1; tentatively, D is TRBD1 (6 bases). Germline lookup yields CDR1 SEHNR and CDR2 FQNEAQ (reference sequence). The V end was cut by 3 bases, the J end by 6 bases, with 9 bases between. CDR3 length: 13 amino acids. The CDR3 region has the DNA TGTGCCAGCAGCTTTTCCAGGGGCAATGAGCAGTTCTTC. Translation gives CASSFSRGNEQFF.

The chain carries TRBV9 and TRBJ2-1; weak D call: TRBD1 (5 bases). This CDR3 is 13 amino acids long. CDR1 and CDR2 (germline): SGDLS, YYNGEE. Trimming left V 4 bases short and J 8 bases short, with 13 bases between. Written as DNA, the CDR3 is TGTGCCAGCAGCCTAACAGGCCTCGATGAGCAGTTCTTC. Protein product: CASSLTGLDEQFF.

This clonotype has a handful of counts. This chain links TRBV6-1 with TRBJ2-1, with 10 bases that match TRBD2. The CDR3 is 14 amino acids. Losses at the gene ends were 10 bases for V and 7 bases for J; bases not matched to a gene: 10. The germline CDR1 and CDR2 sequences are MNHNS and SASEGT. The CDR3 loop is CAIPAGGPRNEQFF. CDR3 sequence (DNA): TGTGCCATTCCAGCGGGAGGGCCAAGGAATGAGCAGTTCTTC.

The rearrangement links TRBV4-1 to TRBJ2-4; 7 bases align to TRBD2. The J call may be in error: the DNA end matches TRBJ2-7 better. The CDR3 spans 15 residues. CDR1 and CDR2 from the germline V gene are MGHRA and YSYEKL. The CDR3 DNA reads TGCGCCAGCAGCCAAGTTACTAGCGAGGACTACGAGCAGTACTTC. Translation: CASSQVTSEDYEQYF.

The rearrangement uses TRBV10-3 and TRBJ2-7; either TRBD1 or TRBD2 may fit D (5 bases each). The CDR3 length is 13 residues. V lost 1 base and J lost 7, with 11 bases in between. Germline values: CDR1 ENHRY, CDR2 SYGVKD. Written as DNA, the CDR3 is TGTGCCATCAGTGAGTTGGGGGTGGGAGAGCAGTACTTC. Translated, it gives CAISELGVGEQYF.

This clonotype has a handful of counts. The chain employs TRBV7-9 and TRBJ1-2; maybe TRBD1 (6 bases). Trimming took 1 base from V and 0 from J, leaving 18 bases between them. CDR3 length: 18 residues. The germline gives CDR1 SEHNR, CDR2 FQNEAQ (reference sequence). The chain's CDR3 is CASSLGTGSGETNYGYTF. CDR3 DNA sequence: TGTGCCAGCAGCTTAGGAACAGGGAGTGGAGAAACTAACTATGGCTACACCTTC.

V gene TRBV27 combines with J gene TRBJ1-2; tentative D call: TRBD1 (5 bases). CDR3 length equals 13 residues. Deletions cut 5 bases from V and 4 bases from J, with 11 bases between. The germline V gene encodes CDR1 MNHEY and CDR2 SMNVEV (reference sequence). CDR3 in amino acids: CASSRWGGYGYTF. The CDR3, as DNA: TGTGCCAGCAGTCGGTGGGGGGGCTATGGCTACACCTTC.

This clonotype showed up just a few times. The CDR3 sequence is CATSDLNSQETQYF. In DNA form, the CDR3 reads TGTGCCACCAGTGATTTGAACAGTCAAGAGACCCAGTACTTC. The chain has TRBV24-1 and TRBJ2-5; no clear D. The V end lost 0 bases, the J end lost 2 bases, and 6 bases lay between the germline ends. The CDR3 consists of 14 residues. The germline gives CDR1 KGHDR, CDR2 SFDVKD.

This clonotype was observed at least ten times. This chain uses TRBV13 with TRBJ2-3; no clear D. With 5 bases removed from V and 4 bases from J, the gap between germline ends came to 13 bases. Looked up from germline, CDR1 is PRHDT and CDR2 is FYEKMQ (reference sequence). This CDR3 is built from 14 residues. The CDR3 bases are TGTGCCAGCAGCCCACCCCTGGACGCAGATACGCAGTATTTT. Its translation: CASSPPLDADTQYF.

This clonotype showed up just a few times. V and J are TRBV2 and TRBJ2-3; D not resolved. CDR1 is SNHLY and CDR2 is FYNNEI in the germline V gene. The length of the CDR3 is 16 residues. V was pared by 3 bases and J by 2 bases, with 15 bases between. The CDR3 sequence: CASSELGEPLTDTQYF. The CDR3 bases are TGTGCCAGCAGTGAGCTTGGGGAACCGCTCACAGATACGCAGTATTTT. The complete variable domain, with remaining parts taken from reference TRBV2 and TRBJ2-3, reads EPEVTQTPSHQVTQMGQEVILRCVPISNHLYFYWYRQILGQKVEFLVSFYNNEISEKSEIFDDQFSVERPDGSNFTLKIRSTKLEDSAMYFCASSELGEPLTDTQYFGPGTRLTVL.

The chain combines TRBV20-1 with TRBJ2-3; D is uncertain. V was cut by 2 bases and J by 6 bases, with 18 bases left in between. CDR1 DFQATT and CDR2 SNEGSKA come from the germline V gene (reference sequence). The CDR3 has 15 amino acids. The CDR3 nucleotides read TGCAGTGCTAGACCCTCGGACGGTACGGCCGATACGCAGTATTTT. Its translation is CSARPSDGTADTQYF.

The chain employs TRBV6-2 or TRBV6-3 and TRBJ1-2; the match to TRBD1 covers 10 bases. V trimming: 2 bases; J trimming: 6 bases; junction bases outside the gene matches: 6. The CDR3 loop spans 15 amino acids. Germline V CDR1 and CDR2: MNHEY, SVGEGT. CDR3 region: CASSYGTGEAHGYTF. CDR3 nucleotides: TGTGCCAGCAGTTACGGGACAGGGGAAGCCCATGGCTACACCTTC.